These T cell receptor beta chains were read from a single sample in a study of cytomegalovirus exposure and HLA in healthy donors. Assay: immunoSEQ multiplex PCR; the TCRdb copy retains only in-frame clones and omits some. The repertoire holds around 90,000 clones, with approximately 60% as singletons. Sequencing was performed on PBMCs. The receptors were sampled from a woman aged 25-40 years in good health and CMV-seropositive. The CDR3 runs from the conserved cysteine through the conserved F or W.

TRBV28	TRBJ1-2	CASSFQGNYGYPF
TRBV6-5	TRBJ1-3	CASSYSGQYGNTIYF
TRBV7-9	TRBJ2-1	CASSTLAGGNNEQFF
TRBV19	TRBJ1-1	CASSWRTGNTEAFF
TRBV6-6	TRBJ2-2	CASSGHMNTGELFF
TRBV7-9	TRBJ1-1	CASSLALNTEAFF
TRBV30	TRBJ1-2	CARTGGRYGYPF
TRBV13	TRBJ2-7	CASSFGQRTYEQYF
TRBV28	TRBJ1-5	CASSLRRIGNQPQHF
TRBV4-2	TRBJ1-2	CASSQAAGTGYGYTF
TRBV5-6	TRBJ2-5	CASSLDGFPTEKETQYF
TRBV6-1	TRBJ2-1	CASSETGYNEQFF
TRBV13	TRBJ2-3	CASSLNRARRDTQYF
TRBV28	TRBJ1-5	CASQVTGASEPQHF
TRBV30	TRBJ1-2	CAWSVQREAGYTF
TRBV13	TRBJ2-3	CASSLVEEDGTDTQYF
TRBV9	TRBJ2-1	CASSLGLNEQFF
TRBV19	TRBJ1-1	CASWGQGRSTEAFF
TRBV27	TRBJ1-2	CASRSSQGHYGYTF
TRBV2	TRBJ1-2	CASSEGTVPIPNYGYTF
TRBV2	TRBJ2-3	CASSQDRLLTDTQYF
TRBV9	TRBJ2-1	CASSVTSGVYNEQFF
TRBV5-1	TRBJ2-1	CASSLAGGNYNEQFF
TRBV5-6	TRBJ2-5	CASSLPPGIETQYF
TRBV5-1	TRBJ2-2	CASSLISDGAGELFF
TRBV28	TRBJ1-5	CASSFGDRTNQPQHF
TRBV6-1	TRBJ1-1	CASKQGKGTEAFF